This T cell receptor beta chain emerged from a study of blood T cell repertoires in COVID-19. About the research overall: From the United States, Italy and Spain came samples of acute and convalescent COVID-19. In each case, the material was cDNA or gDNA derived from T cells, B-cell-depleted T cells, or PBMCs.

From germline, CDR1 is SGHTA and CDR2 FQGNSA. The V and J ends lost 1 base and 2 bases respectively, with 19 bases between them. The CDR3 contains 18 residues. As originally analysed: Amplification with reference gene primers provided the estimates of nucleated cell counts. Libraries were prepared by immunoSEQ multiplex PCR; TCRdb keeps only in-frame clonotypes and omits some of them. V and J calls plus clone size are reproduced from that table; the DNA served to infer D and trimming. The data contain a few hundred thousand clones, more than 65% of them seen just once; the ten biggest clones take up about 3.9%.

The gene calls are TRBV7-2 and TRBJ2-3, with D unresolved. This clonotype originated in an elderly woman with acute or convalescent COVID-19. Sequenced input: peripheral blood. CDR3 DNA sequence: TGTGCCAGCAGCTTAGGGCCCAATACAGCCAGTAACACAGATACGCAGTATTTT. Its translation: CASSLGPNTASNTDTQYF.